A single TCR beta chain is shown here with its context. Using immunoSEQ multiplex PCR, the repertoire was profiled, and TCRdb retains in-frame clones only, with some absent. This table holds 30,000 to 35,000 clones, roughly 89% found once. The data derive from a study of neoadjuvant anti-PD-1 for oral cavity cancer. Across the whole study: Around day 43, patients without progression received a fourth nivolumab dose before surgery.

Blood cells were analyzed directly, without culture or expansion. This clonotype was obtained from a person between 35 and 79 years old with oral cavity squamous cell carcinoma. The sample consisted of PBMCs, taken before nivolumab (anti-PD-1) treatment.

The CDR3 region has the DNA TGTGCCAGCAGCCAGGACATTAGCGGTCAGCCCCAGCATTTT. Its translation is CASSQDISGQPQHF. V and J are TRBV7-9 and TRBJ1-5; D possibly corresponds to TRBD1 (5 bases). There are 14 residues in the CDR3. Germline V gene sequence: CDR1 SEHNR, CDR2 FQNEAQ (reference sequence). V dropped 5 bases and J dropped 6 bases, with 14 bases sitting between them.